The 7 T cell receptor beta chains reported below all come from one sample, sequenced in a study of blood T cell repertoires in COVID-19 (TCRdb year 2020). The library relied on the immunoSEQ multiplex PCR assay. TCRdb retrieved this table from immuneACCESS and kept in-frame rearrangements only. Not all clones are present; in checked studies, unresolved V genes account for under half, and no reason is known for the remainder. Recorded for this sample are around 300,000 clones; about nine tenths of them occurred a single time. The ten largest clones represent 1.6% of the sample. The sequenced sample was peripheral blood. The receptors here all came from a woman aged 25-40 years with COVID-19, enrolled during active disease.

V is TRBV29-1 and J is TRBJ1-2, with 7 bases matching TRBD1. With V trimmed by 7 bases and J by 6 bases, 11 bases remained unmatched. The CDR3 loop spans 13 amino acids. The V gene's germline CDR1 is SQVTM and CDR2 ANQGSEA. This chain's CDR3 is CSAIRQGLNGYTF. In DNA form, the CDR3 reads TGCAGCGCTATACGACAGGGTTTAAATGGCTACACCTTC.

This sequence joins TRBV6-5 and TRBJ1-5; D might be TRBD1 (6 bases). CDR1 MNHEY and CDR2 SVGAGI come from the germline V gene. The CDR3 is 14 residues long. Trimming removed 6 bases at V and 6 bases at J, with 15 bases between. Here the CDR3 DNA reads TGTGCCAGCAGGTGGGCAGGGGAAAGTCAGCCCCAGCATTTT. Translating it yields CASRWAGESQPQHF.

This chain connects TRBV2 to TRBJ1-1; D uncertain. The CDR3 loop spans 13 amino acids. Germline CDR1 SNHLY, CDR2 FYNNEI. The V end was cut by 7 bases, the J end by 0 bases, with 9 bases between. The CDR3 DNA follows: TGTGCCAGCACCCGTGAGATGAACACTGAAGCTTTCTTT. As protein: CASTREMNTEAFF.

The CDR3 is CASSLASLYGSGYTF. CDR3 DNA: TGTGCCAGCAGCTTGGCCTCCCTATACGGGAGTGGCTACACCTTC. The chain combines TRBV5-4 with TRBJ1-2, with D uncertain. V lost 0 bases to trimming and J lost 7 bases, with 16 bases between them. Per germline, CDR1 SGHNT and CDR2 YYREEE (reference sequence). CDR3 size: 15 residues.

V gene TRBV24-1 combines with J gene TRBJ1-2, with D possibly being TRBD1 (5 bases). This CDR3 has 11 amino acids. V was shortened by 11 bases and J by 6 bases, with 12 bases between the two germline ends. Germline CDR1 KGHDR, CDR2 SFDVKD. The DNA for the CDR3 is TGTGCCATCGCCCGGGGGAATGGCTACACCTTC. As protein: CAIARGNGYTF.

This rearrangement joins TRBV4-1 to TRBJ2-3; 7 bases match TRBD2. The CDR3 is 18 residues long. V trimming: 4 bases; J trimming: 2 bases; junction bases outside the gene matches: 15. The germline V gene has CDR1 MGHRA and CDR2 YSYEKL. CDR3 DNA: TGCGCCAGCAGCCTAGGCCCTGCTGCTAGCGGCTACACAGATACGCAGTATTTT. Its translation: CASSLGPAASGYTDTQYF.

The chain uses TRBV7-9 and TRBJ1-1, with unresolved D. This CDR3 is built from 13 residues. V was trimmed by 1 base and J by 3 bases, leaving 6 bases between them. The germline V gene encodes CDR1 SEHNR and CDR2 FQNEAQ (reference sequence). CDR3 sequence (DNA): TGTGCCAGCAGCTTAGAAGAGTACACTGAAGCTTTCTTT. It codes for CASSLEEYTEAFF.